One sample yielded the 23 T cell receptor beta chains listed below, sequenced in a study of cytomegalovirus exposure and HLA in healthy donors. The study ran its PCR with 60 Vbeta and 13 Jbeta primers. Libraries were prepared by immunoSEQ multiplex PCR; TCRdb keeps only in-frame clonotypes and omits some of them. The repertoire table contains under 65,000 clones. Sequenced input: PBMCs. The receptors here all came from a woman aged 18-35 years in good health and CMV-seronegative.

V is TRBV6-5 and J is TRBJ1-3; the match to TRBD1 covers 8 bases. V trimming: 6 bases; J trimming: 0 bases; junction bases outside the gene matches: 4. Germline loops: CDR1 MNHEY, CDR2 SVGAGI. This CDR3 comprises 15 residues. CDR3 in DNA: TGTGCCAGCAGGCGGACAGGGAGCTCTGGAAACACCATATATTTT. Residues: CASRRTGSSGNTIYF.

The CDR3 bases are TGTGCCAGCAGCTCTATAAACACCGGGGAGCTGTTTTTT. It specifies CASSSINTGELFF. The chain recombines TRBV7-9 with TRBJ2-2; no clear D gene. The CDR3 covers 13 residues. The germline V and J ends were trimmed by 4 bases and 2 bases, with 5 bases remaining between them. Germline CDR1 is SEHNR and CDR2 is FQNEAQ (reference sequence).

The V and J genes are TRBV18 and TRBJ1-5; D remains unclear. Per germline, CDR1 KGHSH and CDR2 LQKENI. The CDR3 is 14 residues long. The V end lost 3 bases, the J end lost 7 bases, and 13 bases lay between the germline ends. CDR3 DNA sequence: TGTGCCAGCTCACCGTACGGGGTTGCACAGCCCCAGCATTTT. Protein product: CASSPYGVAQPQHF.

V and J are TRBV11-3 and TRBJ1-2; weak D call: TRBD1 (5 bases). Per the germline V gene, CDR1 is SGHNT and CDR2 is YENEEA. This CDR3 region has 14 residues. V was shortened by 4 bases and J by 7 bases, with 16 bases between the two germline ends. The CDR3 protein is CASSSSPGRGGYTF. The DNA of the CDR3 is TGTGCCAGCAGCTCCAGTCCGGGGCGGGGTGGCTACACCTTC.

This chain connects TRBV30 to TRBJ2-7, with D perhaps matching TRBD2 (5 bases). This CDR3 region has 16 residues. Germline V gives CDR1 GTSNPN, CDR2 SVGIG (reference sequence). Trimming shortened V by 0 bases and J by 5 bases, and 20 bases separated the two germline ends. In DNA form, the CDR3 reads TGTGCCTGGAGTGTACGAGCGGCAGGTGGCCTCCACGAGCAGTACTTC. Translation: CAWSVRAAGGLHEQYF. Full variable domain (remainder filled in from reference TRBV30 and TRBJ2-7): SQTIHQWPATLVQPVGSPLSLECTVEGTSNPNLYWYRQAAGRGLQLLFYSVGIGQISSEVPQNLSASRPQDRQFILSSKKLLLSDSGFYLCAWSVRAAGGLHEQYFGPGTRLTVT.

This chain links TRBV29-1 with TRBJ2-1; D is perhaps TRBD1 (6 bases). The CDR3 has 16 amino acids. Germline lookup yields CDR1 SQVTM and CDR2 ANQGSEA. V lost 3 bases and J lost 8, with 23 bases in between. CDR3 coding DNA: TGCAGCGTTGACTCGCCCCAAAACCAGGGGTTCGATGAGCAGTTCTTC. Translation gives CSVDSPQNQGFDEQFF.

The rearrangement uses TRBV5-4 and TRBJ2-7; a weak D match, TRBD2 (5 bases). Germline V gene sequence: CDR1 SGHNT, CDR2 YYREEE (reference sequence). This CDR3 comprises 13 residues. V was shortened by 6 bases and J by 1 base, with 11 bases between the two germline ends. CDR3 coding DNA: TGTGCCAGCACCCCGGACTCTTCCTACGAGCAGTACTTC. Amino acids: CASTPDSSYEQYF.

This chain links TRBV28 with TRBJ1-2; 8 nucleotides line up with TRBD1. V was pared by 4 bases and J by 7 bases, with 5 bases of the junction left unmatched. Germline V gives CDR1 MDHEN, CDR2 SYDVKM. The length of the CDR3 is 13 residues. CDR3 bases: TGTGCCAGCAGTTCCGGGACAGGAGTTGGCTACACCTTC. It is translated as CASSSGTGVGYTF.

The CDR3 protein is CASTGSYEQYF. The CDR3, as DNA: TGCGCCAGCACAGGGTCCTACGAGCAGTACTTC. The J gene is TRBJ2-7, the V gene TRBV5-1; perhaps TRBD1 as D (5 bases). This CDR3 spans 11 amino acids. V was trimmed by 6 bases and J by 1 base, leaving 5 bases between them. CDR1 is SGHRS, CDR2 YFSETQ, per germline.

In DNA form, the CDR3 reads TGTGCCAGCAGTTTCGACAGGGGTGGTTATCAGCCCCAGCATTTT. Protein sequence: CASSFDRGGYQPQHF. The V gene is TRBV28, the J gene TRBJ1-5, with 8 bases identical to TRBD1. The germline V gene encodes CDR1 MDHEN and CDR2 SYDVKM. The V segment lost 3 bases and the J segment 5 bases; nucleotides outside the gene matches: 6. The CDR3 sequence is 15 residues long.

The gene calls are TRBV10-2 and TRBJ2-7; D perhaps matches TRBD2 (5 bases). Trimming removed 0 bases from V and 2 bases from J, with 17 bases in between. Germline V CDR1 and CDR2: WSHSY, SAAADI. This CDR3 has 17 amino acids. The CDR3 sequence is CASSESVSNLAPYEQYF. For the CDR3, the DNA is TGCGCCAGCAGTGAGTCGGTCTCTAATCTAGCACCCTACGAGCAGTACTTC.

The chain links TRBV5-6 to TRBJ2-5; tentative D call: TRBD2 (5 bases). There are 16 residues in the CDR3. V was cut by 0 bases and J by 0 bases, with 12 bases left in between. The germline V gene has CDR1 SGHDT and CDR2 YYEEEE. In DNA form, the CDR3 reads TGTGCCAGCAGCTTGGATGGACTTACGTACCAAGAGACCCAGTACTTC. It encodes CASSLDGLTYQETQYF.

The chain combines TRBV25-1 with TRBJ1-1; possible D gene TRBD1, 6 bases. CDR3 size: 16 residues. Between the trimmed V and J ends, which lost 4 bases and 5 bases, there was a span of 20 bases. CDR1 MGHDK and CDR2 SYGVNS come from the germline V gene. The CDR3 loop reads CASSVFSLGQGTEAFF. CDR3 in DNA: TGTGCCAGCAGTGTCTTCTCTTTAGGGCAGGGGACTGAAGCTTTCTTT.

About this clone itself: The sample holds other DNA sequences that translate to the same CDR3. This chain connects TRBV18 to TRBJ2-7; TRBD1 agrees at 7 bases. The V gene end was trimmed by 6 bases and the J gene end by 5 bases; junction bases not matched to a gene: 4. CDR3 size: 12 residues. The germline V gene has CDR1 KGHSH and CDR2 LQKENI. CDR3 in amino acids: CASSQDRDEQYF. CDR3 bases: TGTGCCAGCTCCCAAGACAGGGACGAGCAGTACTTC.

The V and J genes are TRBV9 and TRBJ2-2; 11 positions match TRBD2. The CDR3 length is 15 residues. Germline values: CDR1 SGDLS, CDR2 YYNGEE. Unmatched junction bases numbered 4, after V lost 7 bases and J lost 2 bases. The CDR3 DNA reads as TGTGCCAGCTCTACTAGCGGGAGTAACACCGGGGAGCTGTTTTTT. It is translated as CASSTSGSNTGELFF.

V usage is TRBV9 and J usage is TRBJ2-4; D ambiguous. Per the germline V gene, CDR1 is SGDLS and CDR2 is YYNGEE. The CDR3 extends over 15 amino acids. Trimming pared 3 bases from V and 1 base from J, leaving 11 bases between. The CDR3 bases are TGTGCCAGCAGCGACGGAGCGTTGGCCAAAAACATTCAGTACTTC. Translated, it gives CASSDGALAKNIQYF.

The chain couples TRBV19 to TRBJ1-1; D unclear. Germline values: CDR1 LNHDA, CDR2 SQIVND (reference sequence). V was clipped by 7 bases and J by 1 base, with 10 bases between them. The CDR3 covers 13 residues. The CDR3 DNA reads as TGTGCCAGTACGAGGGAGGGGAACACTGAAGCTTTCTTT. The encoded protein is CASTREGNTEAFF.

This chain connects TRBV2 to TRBJ2-3; TRBD2 matches 7 bases. Per the germline V gene, CDR1 is SNHLY and CDR2 is FYNNEI. Germline trimming cut 2 bases from V and 2 bases from J; bases unmatched to any gene: 4. The CDR3 sequence is 15 residues long. The CDR3 DNA reads as TGTGCCAGCAGTGAATTTCGGGGGGACACAGATACGCAGTATTTT. Residues: CASSEFRGDTDTQYF. Using reference TRBV2 and TRBJ2-3 for the parts outside the CDR3, the full variable domain is EPEVTQTPSHQVTQMGQEVILRCVPISNHLYFYWYRQILGQKVEFLVSFYNNEISEKSEIFDDQFSVERPDGSNFTLKIRSTKLEDSAMYFCASSEFRGDTDTQYFGPGTRLTVL.

V and J are TRBV30 and TRBJ2-3; a weak D match, TRBD2 (5 bases). The CDR3 loop spans 13 amino acids. V was pared by 3 bases and J by 2 bases, with 9 bases between. CDR1 and CDR2 from the germline V gene are GTSNPN and SVGIG (reference sequence). The CDR3: CAWSTDYTDTQYF. In DNA form, the CDR3 reads TGTGCCTGGAGCACAGACTACACAGATACGCAGTATTTT.

V and J are TRBV6-5 and TRBJ1-4, with D possibly TRBD1 on 6 matching bases. The CDR3 consists of 11 residues. Germline V CDR1 and CDR2: MNHEY, SVGAGI. Between the trimmed V and J ends, which lost 6 bases and 10 bases, there was a span of 9 bases. The CDR3 nucleotides read TGTGCCAGCAGACTAGGGGGAAAACTGTTTTTT. This gives the protein CASRLGGKLFF.

V and J are TRBV5-1 and TRBJ2-5; D possibly corresponds to TRBD2 (5 bases). This CDR3 is built from 14 residues. CDR1 is SGHRS and CDR2 is YFSETQ in the germline V gene. Trimming cost V 1 base and J 1 base, with 8 bases left between them. The CDR3 here is CASSLSGVQETQYF. Written as DNA, the CDR3 is TGCGCCAGCAGCTTGTCCGGGGTCCAAGAGACCCAGTACTTC.

The chain links TRBV29-1 to TRBJ2-1; TRBD2 aligns across 9 bases. The CDR3 loop spans 14 amino acids. CDR1 and CDR2 from the germline V gene are SQVTM and ANQGSEA. V lost 6 bases, J lost 6 bases, and 9 bases stayed unmatched. This CDR3 reads CSVCASGVVNEQFF. DNA for the CDR3: TGCAGCGTATGTGCTAGCGGGGTAGTCAATGAGCAGTTCTTC.

The chain employs TRBV2 and TRBJ1-1; maybe TRBD1 (6 bases). CDR3 length: 13 residues. From germline, CDR1 is SNHLY and CDR2 FYNNEI. V was pared by 3 bases and J by 1 base, with 6 bases between. This chain's CDR3 is CASSDRGNTEAFF. The CDR3 DNA sequence: TGTGCCAGCAGTGACAGGGGGAACACTGAAGCTTTCTTT.